Presented here are 18 T cell receptor beta chains from one specimen sequenced in a study of shared T cell receptors in the human thymus. The method was immunoSEQ multiplex PCR; TCRdb's version includes in-frame clones alone and lacks a portion of them. Of approximately 760,000 clones in the sample, 70% to 90% are singletons; the top ten hold roughly 0.01%. The same sample was also studied in work on human thymus T cells.

The sample comprised thymocytes. These receptors were obtained from a girl less than two years old with a congenital heart defect.

This chain joins TRBV4-1 and TRBJ2-5, with a tentative D call TRBD1 (6 bases). Germline values: CDR1 MGHRA, CDR2 YSYEKL. The V end lost 0 bases, the J end lost 6 bases, and 23 bases lay between the germline ends. This CDR3 region has 18 residues. CDR3 in amino acids: CASSQEGTQQGKRQTQYF. The CDR3 coding sequence is TGCGCCAGCAGCCAAGAGGGGACCCAACAGGGAAAAAGACAGACCCAGTACTTC.

V is TRBV27 and J is TRBJ2-1; D possibly corresponds to TRBD2 (6 bases). Trimming shortened V by 10 bases and J by 0 bases, and 16 bases separated the two germline ends. Per germline, CDR1 MNHEY and CDR2 SMNVEV (reference sequence). CDR3 size: 15 residues. CDR3 sequence (DNA): TGTGCCACCACGATCGGGGGATACTCCTACAATGAGCAGTTCTTC. Its protein product is CATTIGGYSYNEQFF.

The V call is TRBV5-6, the J call TRBJ1-1; D gene uncertain. CDR1 and CDR2 (germline): SGHDT, YYEEEE. V lost 4 bases and J lost 5, with 6 bases in between. The CDR3 length is 11 residues. The CDR3 here is CASSRGTEAFF. Here the CDR3 DNA reads TGTGCCAGCAGCCGCGGTACTGAAGCTTTCTTT.

This chain joins TRBV7-2 and TRBJ2-7; D might be TRBD1 (5 bases). CDR1 and CDR2 from the germline V gene are SGHTA and FQGNSA. V was shortened by 4 bases and J by 0 bases, with 16 bases between the two germline ends. CDR3 length equals 16 residues. CDR3 sequence (DNA): TGTGCCAGCAGCTCAAGGACACTGCCCTTCTCCTACGAGCAGTACTTC. The encoded protein is CASSSRTLPFSYEQYF. Looking up the rest from reference TRBV7-2 and TRBJ2-7 gives the full variable domain: GAGVSQSPSNKVTEKGKDVELRCDPISGHTALYWYRQSLGQGLEFLIYFQGNSAPDKSGLPSDRFSAERTGGSVSTLTIQRTQQEDSAVYLCASSSRTLPFSYEQYFGPGTRLTVT.

V is TRBV11-3 and J is TRBJ2-3, with D unclear. This CDR3 is built from 15 residues. V dropped 2 bases and J dropped 1 base, with 10 bases sitting between them. Germline-derived CDR1 and CDR2 are SGHNT and YENEEA. For the CDR3, the DNA is TGTGCCAGCAGCTTACGGTTGCAGGGCACAGATACGCAGTATTTT. Translation gives CASSLRLQGTDTQYF.

The table lists this clone with a count of one. The chain's CDR3 is CASSARQGGAAEAFF. As DNA, the CDR3 is TGTGCCAGCAGCGCCCGACAGGGTGGTGCGGCTGAAGCTTTCTTT. The rearrangement uses TRBV7-3 and TRBJ1-1; 7 bases are a match to TRBD1. Trimming cost V 5 bases and J 6 bases; bases outside gene matches: 12. From germline, CDR1 is SGHTA and CDR2 FQGTGA. The CDR3 runs 15 residues.

Comment on this clone: In the same sample, other DNA sequences code for this CDR3. V usage is TRBV6-5 and J usage is TRBJ1-1; no clear D. V lost 2 bases and J lost 4, with 8 bases in between. CDR1 and CDR2 from the germline V gene are MNHEY and SVGAGI. The CDR3 has 13 amino acids. The DNA of the CDR3 is TGTGCCAGCAGTTACGGCACAGCCACTGAAGCTTTCTTT. Residues: CASSYGTATEAFF.

This clone was seen only once. This chain links TRBV14 with TRBJ1-1, with a possible D match to TRBD1 (6 bases). Between the trimmed V and J ends, which lost 6 bases and 2 bases, there was a span of 19 bases. The germline CDR1 and CDR2 sequences are SGHDN and FVKESK. The CDR3 sequence is 16 residues long. The CDR3, as DNA: TGTGCCAGCAGGCATCCCCGGGACACCTTTAACACTGAAGCTTTCTTT. Translating gives CASRHPRDTFNTEAFF.

The rearrangement links TRBV5-1 to TRBJ2-1; 11 nucleotides agree with TRBD2. The CDR3 totals 17 residues. From germline, CDR1 is SGHRS and CDR2 YFSETQ. With V trimmed by 0 bases and J by 4 bases, 6 bases remained unmatched. CDR3 protein: CASSLAVLAGGYNEQFF. In nucleotides, the CDR3 is TGCGCCAGCAGCTTGGCCGTGCTAGCGGGGGGTTACAATGAGCAGTTCTTC. Based on the CDR3 plus reference TRBV5-1 and TRBJ2-1, the full variable domain is KAGVTQTPRYLIKTRGQQVTLSCSPISGHRSVSWYQQTPGQGLQFLFEYFSETQRNKGNFPGRFSGRQFSNSRSEMNVSTLELGDSALYLCASSLAVLAGGYNEQFFGPGTRLTVL.

The chain recombines TRBV28 with TRBJ1-6, with 10 nucleotides matching TRBD1. Germline CDR1 and CDR2: MDHEN and SYDVKM. V dropped 6 bases and J dropped 0; count of bases not matched to a gene: 2. The CDR3 sequence is 16 residues long. The CDR3 DNA reads TGTGCCAGCAGGGGACAGGGGAGCTCCTATAATTCACCCCTCCACTTT. Translated, it gives CASRGQGSSYNSPLHF.

V is TRBV4-3 and J is TRBJ1-3; the D gene is possibly TRBD1 (5 bases). V dropped 0 bases and J dropped 2 bases, with 14 bases sitting between them. The CDR3 extends over 17 amino acids. Germline CDR1 LGHNA, CDR2 YSLEER. CDR3 in amino acids: CASSQDLGRFPGNTIYF. The DNA of the CDR3 is TGCGCCAGCAGCCAAGATTTGGGGCGGTTCCCTGGAAACACCATATATTTT.

V and J are TRBV5-5 and TRBJ1-5; 8 bases fit TRBD1. The CDR3 sequence is 18 residues long. With 5 bases clipped from V and 0 bases from J, the junction kept 13 bases outside the gene matches. Germline CDR1 and CDR2: SGHKS and YYEKEE (reference sequence). The CDR3 reads CASSPTGGRAYSNQPQHF. DNA of the CDR3: TGTGCCAGCAGTCCTACAGGGGGGAGGGCCTATAGCAATCAGCCCCAGCATTTT.

The J gene is TRBJ2-7, the V gene TRBV5-5; a weak D match, TRBD2 (5 bases). V lost 4 bases and J lost 1, with 15 bases in between. Germline assignment: CDR1 SGHKS and CDR2 YYEKEE (reference sequence). The length of the CDR3 is 15 residues. The CDR3 loop reads CASSQDGERSYEQYF. The CDR3 DNA sequence: TGTGCCAGCAGCCAGGACGGGGAACGGTCCTACGAGCAGTACTTC.

The J gene is TRBJ1-2, the V gene TRBV5-4; D may be TRBD1 (5 bases). The germline gives CDR1 SGHNT, CDR2 YYREEE (reference sequence). The V gene lost 3 bases and the J gene lost 0 bases, with 18 bases spanning the gap. The CDR3 is 17 amino acids. CDR3 DNA: TGTGCCAGCAGCTGTAGGGGACTCGGGATACCTAACTATGGCTACACCTTC. Protein product: CASSCRGLGIPNYGYTF.

The chain has TRBV27 and TRBJ1-4, with a weak D call TRBD1 (6 bases). Germline CDR1 and CDR2: MNHEY and SMNVEV (reference sequence). This CDR3 has 15 amino acids. V was clipped by 6 bases and J by 7 bases, with 18 bases between them. The CDR3 coding sequence is TGTGCCAGCAGACTAAAAGGCGGGGGCCGTGAAAAACTGTTTTTT. Protein: CASRLKGGGREKLFF.

The chain is built from TRBV5-1 and TRBJ2-1, with D perhaps matching TRBD2 (7 bases). The CDR3 length is 15 residues. Per the germline V gene, CDR1 is SGHRS and CDR2 is YFSETQ. Trimming took off 5 bases at V and 10 bases at J, with 22 bases between the two ends. The DNA for the CDR3 is TGCGCCAGCAGTGGAAGGGGGGGGACCCCATGGGAGCAGTTCTTC. It yields the protein CASSGRGGTPWEQFF.

This rearrangement joins TRBV5-7 to TRBJ2-7, with TRBD2 identical over 9 bases. TRBV5-7 counts as an open reading frame of uncertain function. V trimming: 4 bases; J trimming: 1 base; junction bases outside the gene matches: 9. The CDR3 is 16 residues long. The CDR3 DNA is TGTGCCAGCAGCCCCGACGCCCTAGCGGGGTCCTACGAGCAGTACTTC. This encodes CASSPDALAGSYEQYF.

This chain joins TRBV19 and TRBJ2-7; D is perhaps TRBD2 (6 bases). The CDR3 is 14 amino acids. In germline, CDR1 is LNHDA, CDR2 SQIVND (reference sequence). Deletions cut 3 bases from V and 1 base from J, with 10 bases between. The CDR3: CASSIDRGSYEQYF. The CDR3 DNA sequence: TGTGCCAGTAGTATTGACCGGGGGTCCTACGAGCAGTACTTC.